The present T cell receptor beta chain was sequenced within a study of cytomegalovirus exposure and HLA in healthy donors. Overall study results and limits: V- and J-gene trimming in TCR beta was tied to a missense DCLRE1C variant by an analysis performed later. Follow-up analysis seemed to connect common viral pathogens with several of the most significant clusters identified. It has been reported that TCR beta sequences accurately predicted the HLA-A and HLA-B alleles of most subjects.

On this clone itself: Its antigen remains unidentified.

PCR was performed using 60 Vbeta and 13 Jbeta primers. Clones were sequenced by immunoSEQ multiplex PCR, and TCRdb holds only the in-frame ones, with some missing. The top ten hold about 1.9% of the sample, which has 95,000 to 100,000 clones, roughly 79% seen once. Trimming removed 1 base at V and 2 bases at J, with 11 bases between. The germline gives CDR1 GTSNPN, CDR2 SVGIG (reference sequence). The CDR3 runs to 14 residues. The TCR comes from a middle-aged woman in good health and CMV-seronegative. The chain is built from TRBV30 and TRBJ1-1; D may be TRBD1 (5 bases). The sample was PBMCs. The CDR3 nucleotides are TGTGCCTGGAGTGGGGGTAGGACAAACACTGAAGCTTTCTTT. Protein product: CAWSGGRTNTEAFF.